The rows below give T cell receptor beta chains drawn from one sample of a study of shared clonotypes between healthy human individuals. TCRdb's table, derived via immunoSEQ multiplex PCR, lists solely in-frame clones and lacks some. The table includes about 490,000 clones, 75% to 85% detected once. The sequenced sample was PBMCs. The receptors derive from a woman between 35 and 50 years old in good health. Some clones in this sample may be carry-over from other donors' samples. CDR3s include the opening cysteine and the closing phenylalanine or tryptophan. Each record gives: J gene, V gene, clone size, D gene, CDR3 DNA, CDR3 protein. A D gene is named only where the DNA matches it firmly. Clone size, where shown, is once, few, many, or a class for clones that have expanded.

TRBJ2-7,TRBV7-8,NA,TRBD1,TGTGCCAGCAGCTGGACCTCAGGGGGCTCCTACGAGCAGTACTTC,CASSWTSGGSYEQYF
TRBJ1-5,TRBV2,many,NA,TGTGCCAGCAGTCCCGGGACCGAATTGCCCCAGCATTTT,CASSPGTELPQHF
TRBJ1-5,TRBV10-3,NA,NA,TGTGCCACCGACAGGAGCAGGGGCAATCAGCCCCAGCATTTT,CATDRSRGNQPQHF
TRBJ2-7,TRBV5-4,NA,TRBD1,TGTGCCAGCAGCCAGACAGGGACCTACGAGCAGTACTTC,CASSQTGTYEQYF
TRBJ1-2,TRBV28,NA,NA,TGTGCCAGCAGTCAAAACTTGGCGCGCAGGTTTAACTATGGCTACACCTTC,CASSQNLARRFNYGYTF
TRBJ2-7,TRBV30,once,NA,TGTGCCTGGAGTGTACAACCTCTGGGGGACGAGCAGTACTTC,CAWSVQPLGDEQYF
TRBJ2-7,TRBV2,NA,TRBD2,TGTGCCAGCAGTACTCCGACTAGCGGGATCTACGAGCAGTACTTC,CASSTPTSGIYEQYF
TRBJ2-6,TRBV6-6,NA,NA,TGTGCCAGCAGTCAACCTCTATCTGGGGCCAACGTCCTGACTTTC,CASSQPLSGANVLTF
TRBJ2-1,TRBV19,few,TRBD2,TGTGCCAGTAACCGACTAGCGGGCAACAATGAGCAGTTCTTC,CASNRLAGNNEQFF
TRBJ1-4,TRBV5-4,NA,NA,TGTGCCAGCAGCTTCATCGGGGCAACTAATGAAAAACTGTTTTTT,CASSFIGATNEKLFF
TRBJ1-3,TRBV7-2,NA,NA,TGTGCCAGCAGCTTACAGACCCGCTCTGGAAACACCATATATTTT,CASSLQTRSGNTIYF
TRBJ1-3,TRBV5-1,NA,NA,TGCGCCAGCAGTCGGGGGGAAGCAGGTTCAGGAAACACCATATATTTT,CASSRGEAGSGNTIYF
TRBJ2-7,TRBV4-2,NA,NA,TGTGCCAGCAGCCAAGATTTCAGCTTGCCCTACGAGCAGTACTTC,CASSQDFSLPYEQYF
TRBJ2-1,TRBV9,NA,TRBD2,TGTGCCAGCAGCGTAGGGGGACTAGCGGGTAACAATGAGCAGTTCTTC,CASSVGGLAGNNEQFF
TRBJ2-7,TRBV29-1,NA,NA,TGCAGCGTTGAGGCAGGAGCCTACGAGCAGTACTTC,CSVEAGAYEQYF
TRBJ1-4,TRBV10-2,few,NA,TGCGCCAGCAGGCCACCCGGGGCAGGCGAAAAACTGTTTTTT,CASRPPGAGEKLFF
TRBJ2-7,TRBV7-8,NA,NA,TGTGCCAGCAGCCGGGGAGGGACAGCGGACTCCTACGAGCAGTACTTC,CASSRGGTADSYEQYF
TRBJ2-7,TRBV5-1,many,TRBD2,TGCGCCAGCAGCCCCGGACTAGCGGGGGTGGCCTACGAGCAGTACTTC,CASSPGLAGVAYEQYF
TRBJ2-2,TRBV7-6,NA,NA,TGTGCCAGCAGCTTAAGTGGCACCGGGGAGCTGTTTTTT,CASSLSGTGELFF
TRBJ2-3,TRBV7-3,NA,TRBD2,TGTGCCAGCAGCCCCGCAGGGGTAGGGACTAGCGACACAGATACGCAGTATTTT,CASSPAGVGTSDTDTQYF
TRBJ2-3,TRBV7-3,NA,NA,TGTGCCAGCAGCGCGGATTTTCTGGGGAGCCCCTCAGATACGCAGTATTTT,CASSADFLGSPSDTQYF
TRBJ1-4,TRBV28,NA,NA,TGTGCCAGCAGTTTCGGACAGTTCACTAATGAAAAACTGTTTTTT,CASSFGQFTNEKLFF
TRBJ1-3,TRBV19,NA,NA,TGTGCCACTACCGGGACACACTCTGGAAACACCATATATTTT,CATTGTHSGNTIYF